The 11 T cell receptor beta chains presented below share a single source sample, sequenced in a study of blood T cell repertoires in COVID-19. Method: immunoSEQ multiplex PCR; TCRdb's copy keeps in-frame clones and lacks some. The sample shows around 69,000 clones, about 84% of them seen only once. The specimen was peripheral blood. The receptors come from a woman between 55 and 75 years old with acute or convalescent COVID-19.

The J gene is TRBJ2-3, the V gene TRBV9; weak D call: TRBD2 (6 bases). V was trimmed by 6 bases and J by 0 bases, leaving 14 bases between them. CDR3 size: 15 residues. CDR1 and CDR2 (germline): SGDLS, YYNGEE. CDR3 DNA sequence: TGTGCCAGCAACCTCGGCGGGACTAGCACAGATACGCAGTATTTT. Translated: CASNLGGTSTDTQYF.

The rearrangement links TRBV5-6 to TRBJ2-7; TRBD1 aligns across 7 bases. Germline V gene lookup returns CDR1 SGHDT and CDR2 YYEEEE. The CDR3 loop spans 14 amino acids. V shed 0 bases, J shed 4 bases, and the junction held 4 bases outside the gene matches. This CDR3 reads CASSLGIQGYEQYF. The DNA of the CDR3 is TGTGCCAGCAGCTTGGGCATACAGGGGTACGAGCAGTACTTC.

This clone was observed a handful of times. J is TRBJ1-1 and V is TRBV27; no reliable D call. V was pared by 6 bases and J by 1 base, with 12 bases between. CDR1 and CDR2 from the germline V gene are MNHEY and SMNVEV (reference sequence). The CDR3 consists of 14 residues. The CDR3 protein is CASRYDMRNTEAFF. The CDR3 DNA reads TGTGCCAGCAGATACGATATGCGGAACACTGAAGCTTTCTTT.

The genes are TRBV2 and TRBJ2-3; weak D call: TRBD2 (5 bases). This CDR3 has 12 residues. From germline, CDR1 is SNHLY and CDR2 FYNNEI. The V end lost 4 bases, the J end lost 6 bases, and 8 bases lay between the germline ends. CDR3 protein: CASSGSGDTQYF. In DNA form, the CDR3 reads TGTGCCAGCAGTGGATCGGGGGATACGCAGTATTTT.

For the CDR3, the DNA is TGTGCCAGCAGCTTAACACCGGGATATACTAATGAAAAACTGTTTTTT. Translating gives CASSLTPGYTNEKLFF. J is TRBJ1-4 and V is TRBV7-6; unclear D gene. Germline-derived CDR1 and CDR2 are SGHVS and FNYEAQ. This CDR3 comprises 16 residues. Trimming removed 2 bases at V and 2 bases at J, with 12 bases between.

V gene TRBV5-1 combines with J gene TRBJ1-1; 8 bases align to TRBD1. The CDR3 extends over 15 amino acids. Per the germline V gene, CDR1 is SGHRS and CDR2 is YFSETQ. V lost 3 bases and J lost 6; bases outside the gene matches: 10. CDR3 loop: CASSWTGSVYAEAFF. For the CDR3, the DNA is TGCGCCAGCAGCTGGACAGGGAGCGTTTACGCTGAAGCTTTCTTT.

This sequence joins TRBV6-5 and TRBJ2-2, with TRBD1 matching 12 bases. CDR1 and CDR2 (germline): MNHEY, SVGAGI. The V gene end was trimmed by 9 bases and the J gene end by 5 bases; junction bases not matched to a gene: 4. There are 14 residues in the CDR3. CDR3 nucleotides: TGTGCCAGTCGGGGACAGGGGGCTACCGGGGAGCTGTTTTTT. Protein sequence: CASRGQGATGELFF.

The chain joins TRBV4-1 to TRBJ2-5, with TRBD1 as a possible D gene (5 bases). V was shortened by 4 bases and J by 5 bases, with 11 bases between the two germline ends. This CDR3 spans 13 amino acids. Germline V gene data show CDR1 as MGHRA and CDR2 as YSYEKL. The CDR3 bases are TGCGCCAGCAGCCGGTCCAGGGATGAGACCCAGTACTTC. This codes for CASSRSRDETQYF.

The chain recombines TRBV30 with TRBJ2-7; D perhaps matches TRBD2 (7 bases). Trimming pared 5 bases from V and 2 bases from J, leaving 16 bases between. CDR1 is GTSNPN, CDR2 SVGIG, per germline (reference sequence). This CDR3 spans 14 amino acids. CDR3 loop: CAWGGGGWPYEQYF. The CDR3 DNA sequence: TGTGCCTGGGGGGGAGGGGGTTGGCCCTACGAGCAGTACTTC.

This chain uses TRBV12-3 or TRBV12-4 with TRBJ2-7, with unresolved D. The ends were cut back, 0 bases at V and 3 bases at J, with 6 bases in the middle. This CDR3 is 13 amino acids long. The DNA for the CDR3 is TGTGCCAGCAGTTTAGCAGCTAGCTACGAGCAGTACTTC. It translates to CASSLAASYEQYF.

This sequence joins TRBV6-5 and TRBJ2-1; the match to TRBD2 covers 7 bases. The germline gives CDR1 MNHEY, CDR2 SVGAGI. The CDR3 is 16 residues long. V dropped 0 bases and J dropped 4; count of bases not matched to a gene: 6. CDR3 sequence reads: CASSYSAGAPYNEQFF. In DNA form, the CDR3 reads TGTGCCAGCAGTTACTCGGCGGGAGCCCCATACAATGAGCAGTTCTTC.